This T cell receptor (beta chain) was found in a study of vaccination and CD4 T cells after COVID-19. The Oncomine TCR Beta short-read assay was applied to DNA of cultured CD4+ T cells. TCRdb re-analysed the PCR reads in MiXCR, keeping a single row per CDR3 protein. The sample records about 9,500 distinct CDR3 sequences, 68% being singletons. Comments on this clonotype: Its antigen is not identified.

The treatment denotes: approximately 9-day PBMC culture with coronavirus spike peptide pools or control peptides (ViraFEST assay). CDR1 is WSHSY and CDR2 is SAAADI in the germline V gene. The length of the CDR3 is 18 residues. Germline trimming cut 4 bases from V and 1 base from J; bases unmatched to any gene: 8. The specimen comprised CD4+ T cells from blood, cultured in vitro, sampled before SARS-CoV-2 vaccination. The sequence was collected from a human donor who had recovered from COVID-19. The chain is built from TRBV10-2 and TRBJ2-1; 12 bases fit TRBD2. The CDR3 sequence is CASSGLAGAGGSYNEQFF. The CDR3 DNA follows: TGCGCCAGCAGTGGACTAGCGGGAGCCGGCGGGTCCTACAATGAGCAGTTCTTC.